Shown below are 27 T cell receptor beta chains from a single sample sequenced in a study of blood T cells in healthy people across ages. Primers used in a second PCR of about 7 to 11 cycles were a sample-barcoded 5' primer and a J-beta primer mix. TCRdb reprocessed the 5' RACE reads via MiXCR and lists one record per CDR3 protein. The profile shows roughly 800,000 distinct CDR3 sequences, roughly 64% of them singletons. Input material: blood. These receptors all stem from a man aged 25 to 40 in good health.

The chain couples TRBV29-1 to TRBJ2-3; D is undetermined. Between the trimmed V and J ends, which lost 4 bases and 2 bases, there was a span of 7 bases. Germline V gene sequence: CDR1 SQVTM, CDR2 ANQGSEA. This CDR3 region has 12 residues. CDR3 sequence reads: CSVVQDTDTQYF. CDR3 coding DNA: TGCAGCGTTGTTCAGGACACAGATACGCAGTATTTT.

This clonotype was seen once. Possible read error: a much larger clone is one base away. The V gene is TRBV10-3, the J gene TRBJ2-1; possibly TRBD2 for D (7 bases). The CDR3 is made up of 18 amino acids. Germline values: CDR1 ENHRY, CDR2 SYGVKD. The CDR3 spells CAISESRVGGGLYNGQFF. DNA for the CDR3: TGTGCCATCAGTGAGTCTAGAGTGGGCGGGGGCCTATACAATGGGCAGTTCTTC.

The chain links TRBV7-2 to TRBJ1-1; possibly TRBD1 for D (6 bases). There are 14 residues in the CDR3. Trimming cost V 5 bases and J 1 base, with 11 bases left between them. In germline, CDR1 is SGHTA, CDR2 FQGNSA. CDR3 nucleotide sequence: TGTGCCAGCAGCCTACAGGGCCGGAACACTGAAGCTTTCTTT. This sequence encodes CASSLQGRNTEAFF.

The sample holds a few counts of this clonotype. J is TRBJ2-3 and V is TRBV4-3, with no clear D. This CDR3 contains 16 residues. Trimming pared 0 bases from V and 1 base from J, leaving 11 bases between. Germline loops: CDR1 LGHNA, CDR2 YSLEER. In DNA form, the CDR3 reads TGCGCCAGCAGCCAAGATCCGGACGTTCGCACAGATACGCAGTATTTT. Encoded protein: CASSQDPDVRTDTQYF.

This chain joins TRBV25-1 and TRBJ1-1, with a weak D call TRBD1 (6 bases). This CDR3 comprises 14 residues. Deletions cut 4 bases from V and 9 bases from J, with 18 bases between. CDR1 MGHDK and CDR2 SYGVNS come from the germline V gene. The CDR3 here is CASSGGGTLRQAFF. DNA for the CDR3: TGTGCCAGCAGTGGAGGGGGGACATTAAGACAAGCTTTCTTT.

The CDR3 is CASNFTAVSTDTQYF. The DNA for the CDR3 is TGTGCCAGCAACTTTACTGCCGTGTCCACAGATACGCAGTATTTT. The V and J genes are TRBV7-2 and TRBJ2-3; D gene unclear. With 7 bases removed from V and 2 bases from J, the gap between germline ends came to 16 bases. Germline V lookup: CDR1 SGHTA, CDR2 FQGNSA. CDR3 length equals 15 residues.

This clonotype was counted a single time. Its ends do not fully match the called genes, so a read error is possible. The chain couples TRBV10-3 to TRBJ2-1; TRBD2 aligns across 9 bases. Germline V lookup: CDR1 ENHRY, CDR2 SYGVKD. CDR3 length: 14 residues. The DNA for the CDR3 is TGTGCCATCAGTGTAGCGGGAGTCGGAAATGGGCAGTTCTTC. Its protein product is CAISVAGVGNGQFF.

The chain couples TRBV10-3 to TRBJ2-5, with D perhaps assigned TRBD1 or TRBD2 (5 bases each). V lost 5 bases to trimming and J lost 4 bases, with 17 bases between them. CDR1 and CDR2 (germline): ENHRY, SYGVKD. CDR3 length: 15 amino acids. CDR3 DNA sequence: TGTGCCATCAGTAGCCCCGGGACCACAGGAGAGACCCAGTACTTC. This codes for CAISSPGTTGETQYF.

This clonotype was detected a few times. CDR3 region: CASSLALRGTEQYF. CDR3 DNA sequence: TGTGCCAGCAGTTTAGCGCTCCGGGGTACAGAGCAGTACTTC. The chain is built from TRBV12-3 or TRBV12-4 and TRBJ2-7; a possible D gene is TRBD2 (5 bases). The CDR3 covers 14 residues. The V and J ends lost 0 bases and 7 bases respectively, with 13 bases between them.

The CDR3 protein is CASSPNAAGGEAFF. CDR3 DNA sequence: TGTGCCAGCAGCCCAAATGCGGCTGGGGGTGAAGCTTTCTTT. The gene calls are TRBV7-9 and TRBJ1-1, with D perhaps TRBD1 (5 bases). With 5 bases removed from V and 7 bases from J, the gap between germline ends came to 17 bases. The CDR3 is 14 amino acids. Germline V gene sequence: CDR1 SEHNR, CDR2 FQNEAQ (reference sequence). The full variable domain, rest sourced from reference TRBV7-9 and TRBJ1-1, is DTGVSQNPRHKITKRGQNVTFRCDPISEHNRLYWYRQTLGQGPEFLTYFQNEAQLEKSRLLSDRFSAERPKGSFSTLEIQRTEQGDSAMYLCASSPNAAGGEAFFGQGTRLTVV.

The gene calls are TRBV20-1 and TRBJ2-7; D not certain. Trimming removed 1 base at V and 2 bases at J, with 6 bases between. This CDR3 comprises 12 residues. Germline assignment: CDR1 DFQATT and CDR2 SNEGSKA (reference sequence). The CDR3 DNA reads as TGCAGTGCTAGAGTCTCGACCTACGAGCAGTACTTC. Translating gives CSARVSTYEQYF.

The sample holds a few counts of this clonotype. This chain uses TRBV7-9 with TRBJ1-5, with D unresolved. CDR3 length equals 13 residues. CDR1 is SEHNR, CDR2 FQNEAQ, per germline (reference sequence). V dropped 0 bases and J dropped 10 bases, with 10 bases sitting between them. CDR3 DNA sequence: TGTGCCAGCAGCTTAGCGCAAGGTTCTCCCCAGCATTTT. Translation gives CASSLAQGSPQHF.

This chain links TRBV5-1 with TRBJ2-1; 8 bases fit TRBD1. V dropped 3 bases and J dropped 8; count of bases not matched to a gene: 10. CDR1 and CDR2 from the germline V gene are SGHRS and YFSETQ. The CDR3 totals 15 residues. CDR3 protein: CASSSGQGMVDEQFF. The CDR3 region has the DNA TGCGCCAGCAGCTCCGGACAGGGTATGGTGGATGAGCAGTTCTTC.

This clonotype has just one count. This sequence joins TRBV7-2 and TRBJ2-3, with D uncertain. The CDR3 is made up of 15 amino acids. Deletions cut 1 base from V and 2 bases from J, with 10 bases between. Germline CDR1 SGHTA, CDR2 FQGNSA. The CDR3 nucleotides are TGTGCCAGCAGCTTAGTTGGCGCCCACACAGATACGCAGTATTTT. This codes for CASSLVGAHTDTQYF.

V is TRBV3-1 and J is TRBJ1-2; possible D gene TRBD1, 6 bases. V was shortened by 1 base and J by 4 bases, with 13 bases between the two germline ends. Germline assignment: CDR1 LGHDT and CDR2 YNNKEL (reference sequence). The CDR3 consists of 15 residues. The CDR3 loop reads CASSQGNDRRYGYTF. Written as DNA, the CDR3 is TGTGCCAGCAGCCAAGGTAATGACAGGCGCTATGGCTACACCTTC. Full variable domain (missing parts from reference TRBV3-1 and TRBJ1-2): DTAVSQTPKYLVTQMGNDKSIKCEQNLGHDTMYWYKQDSKKFLKIMFSYNNKELIINETVPNRFSPKSPDKAHLNLHINSLELGDSAVYFCASSQGNDRRYGYTFGSGTRLTVV.

The rearrangement links TRBV20-1 to TRBJ1-4; TRBD1 is a possible D gene (6 bases). Germline CDR1 reads DFQATT; CDR2 reads SNEGSKA (reference sequence). V gave up 6 bases and J gave up 7 bases, with 15 bases separating them. The CDR3 is 13 amino acids. CDR3 residues: CSARGGLGEKLFF. As DNA, the CDR3 is TGCAGTGCCCGCGGGGGGCTGGGTGAAAAACTGTTTTTT.

The gene calls are TRBV29-1 and TRBJ1-1; 10 bases agree with TRBD1. The CDR3 is made up of 14 amino acids. Looked up from germline, CDR1 is SQVTM and CDR2 is ANQGSEA. With 7 bases clipped from V and 1 base from J, the junction kept 6 bases outside the gene matches. The CDR3, as DNA: TGCAGCGGGGGGACAGGGGCGAAGAACACTGAAGCTTTCTTT. This codes for CSGGTGAKNTEAFF.

V usage is TRBV7-2 and J usage is TRBJ1-6; no definite D call. V lost 5 bases, J lost 8 bases, and 7 bases lay in between. CDR1 and CDR2 (germline): SGHTA, FQGNSA. CDR3 size: 12 residues. The DNA of the CDR3 is TGTGCCAGCAGCCACTCCGATTCACCCCTCCACTTT. As protein: CASSHSDSPLHF.

Only a few counts were recorded for this clonotype. This rearrangement joins TRBV29-1 to TRBJ2-7, with a weak D call TRBD1 (5 bases). The CDR3 runs to 12 residues. The V gene lost 6 bases and the J gene lost 2 bases, with 11 bases spanning the gap. Germline V gives CDR1 SQVTM, CDR2 ANQGSEA. CDR3 protein: CSVGQTPYEQYF. Written as DNA, the CDR3 is TGCAGCGTCGGACAAACCCCCTACGAGCAGTACTTC.

CDR3: CASSQEGLGSYEQYF. The CDR3 DNA reads as TGCGCCAGCAGCCAAGAAGGCCTTGGGTCCTACGAGCAGTACTTC. The chain combines TRBV4-3 with TRBJ2-7; D uncertain. CDR3 length equals 15 residues. V was shortened by 0 bases and J by 1 base, with 10 bases between the two germline ends. CDR1 and CDR2 (germline): LGHNA, YSLEER.

This clonotype was found a few times. The CDR3 sequence is CASSFVGAYYGYTF. CDR3 bases: TGTGCCAGCAGCTTCGTGGGGGCCTACTATGGCTACACCTTC. This chain connects TRBV7-9 to TRBJ1-2; tentatively, D is TRBD1 (6 bases). V was shortened by 3 bases and J by 3 bases, with 11 bases between the two germline ends. CDR1 and CDR2 (germline): SEHNR, FQNEAQ (reference sequence). The CDR3 spans 14 residues.

The rearrangement uses TRBV29-1 and TRBJ1-2; D uncertain. The CDR3 sequence is 16 residues long. Deletions cut 4 bases from V and 2 bases from J, with 20 bases between. Per germline, CDR1 SQVTM and CDR2 ANQGSEA. The CDR3 DNA is TGCAGCGTTGTTTGGATTAAAAAGAACCTCAACTATGGCTACACCTTC. Translated, it gives CSVVWIKKNLNYGYTF.

The genes are TRBV18 and TRBJ2-5; possibly TRBD1 or TRBD2 for D (5 bases each). CDR1 and CDR2 from the germline V gene are KGHSH and LQKENI. Trimming took off 3 bases at V and 11 bases at J, with 22 bases between the two ends. The length of the CDR3 is 15 residues. The CDR3 DNA follows: TGTGCCAGCTCACCGTCGGATGGGACCTTAATGGAGCAGTACTTC. It codes for CASSPSDGTLMEQYF.

This clonotype was counted once. This chain links TRBV14 with TRBJ1-4; D gene ambiguous. The CDR3 is 15 residues long. Per the germline V gene, CDR1 is SGHDN and CDR2 is FVKESK. Trimming left V 4 bases short and J 7 bases short, with 16 bases between. This chain's CDR3 is CASSRLQDGPEKLFF. The CDR3 DNA reads TGTGCCAGCAGCCGACTTCAGGACGGACCTGAAAAACTGTTTTTT.

Ten or more counts support this clonotype. V usage is TRBV27 and J usage is TRBJ2-3, with D perhaps TRBD1 (5 bases). The length of the CDR3 is 13 residues. Between the trimmed V and J ends, which lost 5 bases and 6 bases, there was a span of 12 bases. The germline V gene encodes CDR1 MNHEY and CDR2 SMNVEV (reference sequence). As DNA, the CDR3 is TGTGCCAGCAGTCCCAGGGCATATGATACGCAGTATTTT. This translates into CASSPRAYDTQYF.

The gene calls are TRBV20-1 and TRBJ1-6; D gene unclear. There are 16 residues in the CDR3. With 1 base removed from V and 7 bases from J, the gap between germline ends came to 17 bases. CDR1 DFQATT and CDR2 SNEGSKA come from the germline V gene (reference sequence). The CDR3 coding sequence is TGCAGTGCTAGAGCACCGCCGGTGGACGGAAATTCACCCCTCCACTTT. This sequence encodes CSARAPPVDGNSPLHF.

The rearrangement uses TRBV29-1 and TRBJ2-1; D is possibly TRBD1 (7 bases). The CDR3 contains 15 residues. Germline CDR1 reads SQVTM; CDR2 reads ANQGSEA. Trimming removed 7 bases from V and 6 bases from J, with 22 bases in between. CDR3 sequence reads: CSAASGQGGGNEQFF. CDR3 nucleotides: TGCAGCGCTGCATCTGGTCAGGGGGGCGGCAATGAGCAGTTCTTC.